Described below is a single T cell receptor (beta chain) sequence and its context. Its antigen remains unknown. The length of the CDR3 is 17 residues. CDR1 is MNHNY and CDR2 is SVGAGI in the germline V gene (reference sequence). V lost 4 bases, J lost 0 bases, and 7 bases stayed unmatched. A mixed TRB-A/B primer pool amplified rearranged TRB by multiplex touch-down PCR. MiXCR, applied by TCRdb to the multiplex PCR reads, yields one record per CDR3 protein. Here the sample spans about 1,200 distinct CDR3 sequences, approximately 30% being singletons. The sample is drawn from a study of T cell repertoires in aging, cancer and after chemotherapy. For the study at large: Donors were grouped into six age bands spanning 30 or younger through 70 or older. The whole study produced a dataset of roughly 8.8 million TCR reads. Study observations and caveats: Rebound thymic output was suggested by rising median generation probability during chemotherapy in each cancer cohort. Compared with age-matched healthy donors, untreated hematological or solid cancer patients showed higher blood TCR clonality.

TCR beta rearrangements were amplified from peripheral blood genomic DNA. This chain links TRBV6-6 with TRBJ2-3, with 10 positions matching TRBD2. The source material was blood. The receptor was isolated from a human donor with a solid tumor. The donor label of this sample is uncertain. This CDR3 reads CASSLSGGAGSTDTQYF. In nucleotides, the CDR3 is TGTGCCAGCAGTTTGAGCGGGGGGGCCGGTAGCACAGATACGCAGTATTTT.